Listed here is a single T cell receptor beta chain. Its antigen is still unknown. In TCRdb, the reads were re-called with MiXCR into one record per CDR3 protein. The sample yields about 920,000 distinct CDR3 sequences, roughly 31% seen once. V lost 5 bases, J lost 5 bases, and 10 bases lay in between. The CDR3 totals 12 residues. This sample is part of a study of T cell repertoires in cytomegalovirus infection. Study summary: Peptides in the study included HLA-C-restricted and HLA-B-restricted CMV epitopes. Public TCR beta signatures marked donors with CMV infection and the matching HLA. Notes on the study in general: The ex vivo response showed dominance by HLA-C-restricted CMV-specific TCR beta clonotypes. Adding up the frequency of public TCR beta families identified people who carried CMV plus the relevant HLA.

The TCR sequence derives from a human donor in good health (CMV status not recorded). Some clones in this sample may be carry-over from other donors' samples. This material consisted of cultured CD8+ T cells from PBMCs, taken from culture after CMV antigen stimulation. The gene calls are TRBV12-3 or TRBV12-4 and TRBJ2-7; possibly TRBD1 or TRBD2 for D (5 bases each). The CDR3 DNA sequence: TGTGCCAGCAGTCGGGACCTCAACGAGCAGTACTTC. Amino acid sequence: CASSRDLNEQYF.